The rows below give T cell receptor beta chains drawn from one sample of a study of blood T cells in healthy people across ages. TCRdb ran MiXCR on the 5' RACE reads and lists one entry per CDR3 protein. The repertoire holds roughly 830,000 distinct CDR3 sequences, with under 80% as singletons. Sample: blood. The receptor source for this set is a man aged 30-40 years in good health. Each CDR3 is given with its conserved first and last residue. Fields, in order: CDR3 DNA, CDR3 protein, clone size, J gene, D gene, V gene. D genes are given only for firm matches. A clone size is listed for some rows: how often the clone was seen (once, few, many), or a class if it is expanded.

CDR3nt: TGCGCCAGCAGCTTGACAGGGGACTACTCTGGGGCCAACGTCCTGACTTTC
CDR3aa: CASSLTGDYSGANVLTF
abundance: many
j_gene: TRBJ2-6
d_gene: NA
v_gene: TRBV5-1

CDR3nt: TGTGCCAGCAGCCAATCTTTCGGGGGAGAGGGGGATAGCAATCAGCCCCAGCATTTT
CDR3aa: CASSQSFGGEGDSNQPQHF
abundance: NA
j_gene: TRBJ1-5
d_gene: NA
v_gene: TRBV16

CDR3nt: TGTGCCATCAGCACATTTCTTTCAGGGACCGAGCAGTACTTC
CDR3aa: CAISTFLSGTEQYF
abundance: NA
j_gene: TRBJ2-7
d_gene: NA
v_gene: TRBV10-3

CDR3nt: TGCAGTGCTAGAGGATTTGGGCGGGGAAGCACAGATACGCAGTATTTT
CDR3aa: CSARGFGRGSTDTQYF
abundance: NA
j_gene: TRBJ2-3
d_gene: NA
v_gene: TRBV20-1

CDR3nt: TGTGCCAGCAGCTCGACCCCGGGACAGGGAAAAAACATTCAGTACTTC
CDR3aa: CASSSTPGQGKNIQYF
abundance: NA
j_gene: TRBJ2-4
d_gene: TRBD1
v_gene: TRBV7-9

CDR3nt: TGTGCCAGCAGCCCTACAGGGGGAAACAACGAGCGGTACTTC
CDR3aa: CASSPTGGNNERYF
abundance: NA
j_gene: TRBJ2-7
d_gene: TRBD1
v_gene: TRBV7-9

CDR3nt: TGTGCCAGCAGTTTATACAGGGGGCTGGGTGGTACAAATCAGCCCCAGCATTTT
CDR3aa: CASSLYRGLGGTNQPQHF
abundance: NA
j_gene: TRBJ1-5
d_gene: TRBD1
v_gene: TRBV28

CDR3nt: TGTGCCACGACTCCGGGGAGCTCCTACAATGAGCAGTTCTTC
CDR3aa: CATTPGSSYNEQFF
abundance: NA
j_gene: TRBJ2-1
d_gene: NA
v_gene: TRBV12-3/TRBV12-4

CDR3nt: TGTGCCAGCAGTTTGGGAACCCCTCCAGATACGCAGTATTTT
CDR3aa: CASSLGTPPDTQYF
abundance: NA
j_gene: TRBJ2-3
d_gene: NA
v_gene: TRBV12-3/TRBV12-4

CDR3nt: TGCGCCAGCAGCTTCGGCAGGGCGGAAAACATTCAGTACTTC
CDR3aa: CASSFGRAENIQYF
abundance: once
j_gene: TRBJ2-4
d_gene: NA
v_gene: TRBV5-1

CDR3nt: TGTGCCAGCAGCTTACTAGCGGGGGCCTCCTACGAGCAGTACTTC
CDR3aa: CASSLLAGASYEQYF
abundance: few
j_gene: TRBJ2-7
d_gene: TRBD2
v_gene: TRBV7-2

CDR3nt: TGCGCCAGCAGCCAAGGTGAAGGCTACAATGAGCAGTTCTTC
CDR3aa: CASSQGEGYNEQFF
abundance: once
j_gene: TRBJ2-1
d_gene: NA
v_gene: TRBV4-3

CDR3nt: TGCAGCGTTGGCGGGGGACGGGGCACAGATACGCAGTATTTT
CDR3aa: CSVGGGRGTDTQYF
abundance: few
j_gene: TRBJ2-3
d_gene: TRBD2
v_gene: TRBV29-1